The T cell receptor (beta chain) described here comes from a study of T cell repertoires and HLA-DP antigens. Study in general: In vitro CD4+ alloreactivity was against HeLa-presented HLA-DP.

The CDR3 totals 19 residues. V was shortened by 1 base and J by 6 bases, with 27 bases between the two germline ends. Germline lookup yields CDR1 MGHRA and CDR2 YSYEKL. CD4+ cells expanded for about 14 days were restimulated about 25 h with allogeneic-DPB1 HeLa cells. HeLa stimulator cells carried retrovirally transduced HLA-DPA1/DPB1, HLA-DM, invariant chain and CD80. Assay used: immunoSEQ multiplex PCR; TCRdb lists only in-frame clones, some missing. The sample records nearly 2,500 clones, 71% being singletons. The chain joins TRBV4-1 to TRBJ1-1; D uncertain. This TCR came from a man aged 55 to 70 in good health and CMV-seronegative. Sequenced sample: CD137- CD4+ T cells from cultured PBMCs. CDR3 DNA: TGCGCCAGCAGCCAAGCGGGTCTCGTCGGCCTCCCCCGGGGAGCTGAAGCTTTCTTT. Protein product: CASSQAGLVGLPRGAEAFF.